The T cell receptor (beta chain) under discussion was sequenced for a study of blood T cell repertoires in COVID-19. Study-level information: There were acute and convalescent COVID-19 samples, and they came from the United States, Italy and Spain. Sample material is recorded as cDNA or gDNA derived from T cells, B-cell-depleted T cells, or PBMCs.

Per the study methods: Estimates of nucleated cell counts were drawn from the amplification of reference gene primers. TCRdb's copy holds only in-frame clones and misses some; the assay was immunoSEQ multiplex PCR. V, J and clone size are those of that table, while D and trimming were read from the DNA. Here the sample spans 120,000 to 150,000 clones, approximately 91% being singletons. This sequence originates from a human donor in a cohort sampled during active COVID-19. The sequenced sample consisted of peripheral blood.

In nucleotides, the CDR3 is TGTGCCAGCAGCGCTACCGGGACTAGCGGGAACTACGAGCAGTACTTC. Residues: CASSATGTSGNYEQYF. J is TRBJ2-7 and V is TRBV28; 13 nucleotides match TRBD2. Losses at the gene ends were 6 bases for V and 3 bases for J; bases not matched to a gene: 8. Germline V gene sequence: CDR1 MDHEN, CDR2 SYDVKM. This CDR3 region has 16 residues.